The 26 T cell receptor beta chains listed next were all sequenced from one sample in a study of shared clonotypes between healthy human individuals. The table came from immunoSEQ multiplex PCR; TCRdb's copy has only in-frame clones and leaves some out. This table has 800,000 to 1,200,000 clones, more than 75% appearing once. The sequencing input was memory CD4+ T cells from PBMCs. Indicated subset: CD45RA-negative fraction. These receptor sequences come from a man between 18 and 29 years old in good health. Some clones in this sample may be carry-over from other donors' samples.

The chain recombines TRBV29-1 with TRBJ2-7; either TRBD1 or TRBD2 may supply D (5 bases each). Germline loops: CDR1 SQVTM, CDR2 ANQGSEA. The CDR3 runs to 12 residues. V was clipped by 7 bases and J by 2 bases, with 12 bases between them. Here the CDR3 reads CSGRDGAYEQYF. CDR3 sequence (DNA): TGCAGCGGCCGGGACGGAGCCTACGAGCAGTACTTC.

This clone came up once. The chain couples TRBV11-2 to TRBJ1-1, with TRBD1 identical over 7 bases. CDR1 and CDR2 (germline): SGHAT, FQNNGV. Trimming at V came to 4 bases and at J to 0 bases, leaving 5 bases not matched to a gene. This CDR3 has 15 residues. CDR3 nucleotide sequence: TGTGCCAGCAGCTCCGTCAGGGGGATGAACACTGAAGCTTTCTTT. Its protein product is CASSSVRGMNTEAFF.

This chain joins TRBV5-4 and TRBJ2-1; D ambiguous. Trimming cost V 2 bases and J 0 bases, with 9 bases left between them. The CDR3 is made up of 15 amino acids. Germline V CDR1 and CDR2: SGHNT, YYREEE (reference sequence). The CDR3 reads CASSFISLSYNEQFF. Written as DNA, the CDR3 is TGTGCCAGCAGCTTCATAAGTCTCTCCTACAATGAGCAGTTCTTC. Together with reference TRBV5-4 and TRBJ2-1, the CDR3 gives the full variable domain: ETGVTQSPTHLIKTRGQQVTLRCSSQSGHNTVSWYQQALGQGPQFIFQYYREEENGRGNFPPRFSGLQFPNYSSELNVNALELDDSALYLCASSFISLSYNEQFFGPGTRLTVL.

The V gene is TRBV30, the J gene TRBJ2-3; D may be TRBD1 (6 bases). V was trimmed by 1 base and J by 6 bases, leaving 23 bases between them. This CDR3 comprises 17 residues. The germline V gene has CDR1 GTSNPN and CDR2 SVGIG (reference sequence). CDR3 amino acids: CAWSELAREVDRDTQYF. In DNA, the CDR3 is TGTGCCTGGAGTGAATTGGCCAGGGAAGTTGACAGGGATACGCAGTATTTT.

The rearrangement uses TRBV5-4 and TRBJ1-4; D uncertain. CDR3 size: 15 residues. V lost 4 bases, J lost 8 bases, and 18 bases lay in between. CDR1 and CDR2 (germline): SGHNT, YYREEE (reference sequence). CDR3 DNA: TGTGCCAGCAGCCCCGGACGGGGAGGAGCCGAAAAACTGTTTTTT. Translated: CASSPGRGGAEKLFF.

The chain joins TRBV7-6 to TRBJ2-1; D unresolved. Trimming removed 3 bases at V and 4 bases at J, with 10 bases between. The germline V gene has CDR1 SGHVS and CDR2 FNYEAQ. The CDR3 length is 14 residues. The CDR3: CASSLTGKYNEQFF. The CDR3 nucleotides are TGTGCCAGCAGCTTGACCGGTAAATACAATGAGCAGTTCTTC.

A word on this clone: This same CDR3 is encoded by further DNA sequences in the sample. This rearrangement joins TRBV6-1 to TRBJ2-7, with TRBD2 matching over 10 bases. The CDR3 has 15 amino acids. J was trimmed by 3 bases and V by 3 bases; bases with no gene match: 5. CDR1 is MNHNS and CDR2 is SASEGT in the germline V gene. For the CDR3, the DNA is TGTGCCAGCAGTGACCCAGCGGGGGGGGTCTACGAGCAGTACTTC. It translates to CASSDPAGGVYEQYF.

The rearrangement joins TRBV7-9 to TRBJ1-5; D unresolved. There are 15 residues in the CDR3. Trimming pared 3 bases from V and 2 bases from J, leaving 11 bases between. Germline CDR1 and CDR2: SEHNR and FQNEAQ (reference sequence). The chain's CDR3 is CASSLGPYGNQPQHF. The CDR3 nucleotides read TGTGCCAGCAGCTTGGGCCCTTACGGCAATCAGCCCCAGCATTTT. The variable domain in full, with the rest retrieved from reference TRBV7-9 and TRBJ1-5, is DTGVSQNPRHKITKRGQNVTFRCDPISEHNRLYWYRQTLGQGPEFLTYFQNEAQLEKSRLLSDRFSAERPKGSFSTLEIQRTEQGDSAMYLCASSLGPYGNQPQHFGDGTRLSIL.

This chain connects TRBV5-4 to TRBJ2-3, with 8 nucleotides matching TRBD2. The J segment lost 5 bases and the V segment lost 0 bases, leaving 11 bases of the junction unmatched. CDR3 length: 17 amino acids. CDR1 is SGHNT and CDR2 is YYREEE in the germline V gene (reference sequence). This CDR3 reads CASSLATGLGGLDTQYF. The CDR3 DNA follows: TGTGCCAGCAGCTTGGCGACGGGACTAGGCGGGTTAGATACGCAGTATTTT.

This chain's CDR3 is CASSLWTGSGANVLTF. The CDR3 DNA reads TGCGCCAGCAGCCTCTGGACGGGCTCTGGGGCCAACGTCCTGACTTTC. The V gene is TRBV5-1, the J gene TRBJ2-6; no firm D call. V dropped 4 bases and J dropped 0 bases, with 11 bases sitting between them. CDR1 is SGHRS, CDR2 YFSETQ, per germline. The CDR3 is made up of 16 amino acids.

The rearrangement links TRBV10-1 to TRBJ1-1, with D unclear. This CDR3 is 16 amino acids long. V dropped 2 bases and J dropped 5 bases, with 18 bases sitting between them. Germline-derived CDR1 and CDR2 are WNHNN and SYGVQD (reference sequence). The CDR3 here is CASSERQVARGTEAFF. CDR3 DNA: TGCGCCAGCAGTGAGAGGCAGGTAGCACGTGGAACTGAAGCTTTCTTT.

The V and J genes are TRBV2 and TRBJ2-5; tentatively, D is TRBD1 (5 bases). The CDR3 consists of 14 residues. Germline V lookup: CDR1 SNHLY, CDR2 FYNNEI. Trimming left V 7 bases short and J 4 bases short, with 16 bases between. The CDR3 DNA sequence: TGTGCCAGCACCCAGGGTTTGGGCGTAGAGACCCAGTACTTC. Protein product: CASTQGLGVETQYF.

The V call is TRBV6-1, the J call TRBJ2-3, with 8 nucleotides matching TRBD2. This CDR3 spans 13 amino acids. V was clipped by 0 bases and J by 13 bases; unmatched bases: 6. Germline lookup yields CDR1 MNHNS and CDR2 SASEGT. The CDR3 protein is CASSEALRGGEYF. DNA of the CDR3: TGTGCCAGCAGTGAAGCGCTCCGGGGGGGAGAGTATTTT.

The chain has TRBV7-2 and TRBJ1-2; no definite D call. This CDR3 is 15 amino acids long. Trimming pared 1 base from V and 2 bases from J, leaving 11 bases between. Looked up from germline, CDR1 is SGHTA and CDR2 is FQGNSA. CDR3 DNA sequence: TGTGCCAGCAGCTTAGGTCCGGGTTCAAACTATGGCTACACCTTC. It yields the protein CASSLGPGSNYGYTF.

This clone was detected once. The chain is built from TRBV19 and TRBJ2-5; 10 positions match TRBD2. Germline V gene sequence: CDR1 LNHDA, CDR2 SQIVND (reference sequence). Trimming cost V 4 bases and J 3 bases; bases outside gene matches: 2. The CDR3 is 14 residues long. This CDR3 is CASSTGLAEETQYF. DNA of the CDR3: TGTGCCAGTAGTACAGGACTAGCGGAAGAGACCCAGTACTTC.

The rearrangement joins TRBV7-3 to TRBJ2-1; D remains ambiguous. The V gene lost 7 bases and the J gene lost 0 bases, with 13 bases spanning the gap. The CDR3 contains 15 residues. Germline CDR1 and CDR2: SGHTA and FQGTGA. The CDR3 sequence is CASTPGRSSYNEQFF. CDR3 DNA: TGTGCCAGCACCCCTGGGCGGAGCTCCTACAATGAGCAGTTCTTC.

V gene TRBV9 combines with J gene TRBJ2-1; tentative D call: TRBD2 (6 bases). In germline, CDR1 is SGDLS, CDR2 YYNGEE. CDR3 length equals 15 residues. Trimming shortened V by 2 bases and J by 1 base, and 10 bases separated the two germline ends. The CDR3 protein is CASSVQGTSYNEQFF. For the CDR3, the DNA is TGTGCCAGCAGCGTCCAAGGGACTTCCTACAATGAGCAGTTCTTC.

V usage is TRBV4-1 and J usage is TRBJ1-1; tentatively, D is TRBD1 (6 bases). The V gene lost 4 bases and the J gene lost 11 bases, with 23 bases spanning the gap. This CDR3 region has 15 residues. CDR1 and CDR2 from the germline V gene are MGHRA and YSYEKL. The CDR3 reads CASSLITSAQGLAFF. The CDR3 DNA follows: TGCGCCAGCAGCCTTATAACTTCGGCACAGGGTCTGGCTTTCTTT.

The rearrangement joins TRBV5-1 to TRBJ2-1; D possibly corresponds to TRBD2 (5 bases). Trimming cost V 4 bases and J 7 bases, with 21 bases left between them. Germline CDR1 reads SGHRS; CDR2 reads YFSETQ. CDR3 length equals 16 residues. As DNA, the CDR3 is TGCGCCAGCAGCCCCAGCTGGGGAGCGGTAAATAATGAGCAGTTCTTC. The encoded protein is CASSPSWGAVNNEQFF.

This clone was recorded a few times. The chain recombines TRBV6-5 with TRBJ2-1; 8 bases are shared with TRBD1. V dropped 6 bases and J dropped 9; count of bases not matched to a gene: 13. The CDR3 has 15 residues. The germline gives CDR1 MNHEY, CDR2 SVGAGI. CDR3 amino acids: CASRDRDRNWGEQFF. The CDR3 DNA reads as TGTGCCAGCAGAGACCGGGACAGGAATTGGGGTGAGCAGTTCTTC.

The rearrangement joins TRBV5-5 to TRBJ2-4, with D perhaps TRBD2 (6 bases). The CDR3 spans 15 residues. The germline CDR1 and CDR2 sequences are SGHKS and YYEKEE (reference sequence). Trimming removed 2 bases at V and 9 bases at J, with 18 bases between. The chain's CDR3 is CASSFPLRGSGIQYF. CDR3 DNA: TGTGCCAGCAGCTTCCCCTTGCGGGGAAGCGGCATTCAGTACTTC.

V gene TRBV28 combines with J gene TRBJ2-2; TRBD1 matches 8 bases. The junction had 5 bases not matched to a gene; V was cut back by 3 bases and J by 5 bases. Germline assignment: CDR1 MDHEN and CDR2 SYDVKM. The CDR3 has 15 residues. DNA for the CDR3: TGTGCCAGCAGTTTGGGACAGGTGGGGACCGGGGAGCTGTTTTTT. The encoded protein is CASSLGQVGTGELFF.

V and J are TRBV4-1 and TRBJ1-2; D perhaps matches TRBD1 (5 bases). V gave up 4 bases and J gave up 8 bases, with 8 bases separating them. The CDR3 is 11 residues long. CDR1 is MGHRA and CDR2 is YSYEKL in the germline V gene. The CDR3 is CASSPGIGYTF. CDR3 bases: TGCGCCAGCAGCCCAGGGATCGGCTACACCTTC.

The chain employs TRBV7-3 and TRBJ1-5, with 7 bases fitting TRBD1. This CDR3 contains 16 residues. The trim removed 11 bases at V and 5 bases at J, leaving 18 bases unmatched. Germline CDR1 reads SGHTA; CDR2 reads FQGTGA. The CDR3 nucleotides read TGTGCCCACAGCTTAACCCAGGGGGGGATTCATCAGCCCCAGCATTTT. Translation gives CAHSLTQGGIHQPQHF.

V is TRBV6-6 and J is TRBJ2-1; 7 bases match TRBD2. The germline CDR1 and CDR2 sequences are MNHNY and SVGAGI (reference sequence). The CDR3 totals 15 residues. V dropped 7 bases and J dropped 4; count of bases not matched to a gene: 10. The CDR3 sequence is CASTRERDQYNEQFF. CDR3 nucleotides: TGTGCCAGCACCCGAGAGCGGGACCAGTACAATGAGCAGTTCTTC.

The chain is built from TRBV2 and TRBJ1-1, with D perhaps TRBD1 (5 bases). The germline V gene encodes CDR1 SNHLY and CDR2 FYNNEI. Trimming stripped 2 bases from V and 11 bases from J, with 15 bases between. The CDR3 has 13 amino acids. This CDR3 is CASSENMGRRAFF. Written as DNA, the CDR3 is TGTGCCAGCAGTGAAAATATGGGGCGCCGGGCTTTCTTT.